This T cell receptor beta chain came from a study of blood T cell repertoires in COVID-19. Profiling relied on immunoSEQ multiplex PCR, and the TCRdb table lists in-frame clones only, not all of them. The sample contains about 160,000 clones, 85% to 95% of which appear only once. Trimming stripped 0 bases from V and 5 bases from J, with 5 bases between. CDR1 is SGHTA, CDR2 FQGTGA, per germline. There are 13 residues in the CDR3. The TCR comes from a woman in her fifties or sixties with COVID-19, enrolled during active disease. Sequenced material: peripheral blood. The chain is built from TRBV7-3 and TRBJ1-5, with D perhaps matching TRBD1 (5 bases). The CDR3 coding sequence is TGTGCCAGCAGCTTAACAGGGGATCAGCCCCAGCATTTT. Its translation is CASSLTGDQPQHF.